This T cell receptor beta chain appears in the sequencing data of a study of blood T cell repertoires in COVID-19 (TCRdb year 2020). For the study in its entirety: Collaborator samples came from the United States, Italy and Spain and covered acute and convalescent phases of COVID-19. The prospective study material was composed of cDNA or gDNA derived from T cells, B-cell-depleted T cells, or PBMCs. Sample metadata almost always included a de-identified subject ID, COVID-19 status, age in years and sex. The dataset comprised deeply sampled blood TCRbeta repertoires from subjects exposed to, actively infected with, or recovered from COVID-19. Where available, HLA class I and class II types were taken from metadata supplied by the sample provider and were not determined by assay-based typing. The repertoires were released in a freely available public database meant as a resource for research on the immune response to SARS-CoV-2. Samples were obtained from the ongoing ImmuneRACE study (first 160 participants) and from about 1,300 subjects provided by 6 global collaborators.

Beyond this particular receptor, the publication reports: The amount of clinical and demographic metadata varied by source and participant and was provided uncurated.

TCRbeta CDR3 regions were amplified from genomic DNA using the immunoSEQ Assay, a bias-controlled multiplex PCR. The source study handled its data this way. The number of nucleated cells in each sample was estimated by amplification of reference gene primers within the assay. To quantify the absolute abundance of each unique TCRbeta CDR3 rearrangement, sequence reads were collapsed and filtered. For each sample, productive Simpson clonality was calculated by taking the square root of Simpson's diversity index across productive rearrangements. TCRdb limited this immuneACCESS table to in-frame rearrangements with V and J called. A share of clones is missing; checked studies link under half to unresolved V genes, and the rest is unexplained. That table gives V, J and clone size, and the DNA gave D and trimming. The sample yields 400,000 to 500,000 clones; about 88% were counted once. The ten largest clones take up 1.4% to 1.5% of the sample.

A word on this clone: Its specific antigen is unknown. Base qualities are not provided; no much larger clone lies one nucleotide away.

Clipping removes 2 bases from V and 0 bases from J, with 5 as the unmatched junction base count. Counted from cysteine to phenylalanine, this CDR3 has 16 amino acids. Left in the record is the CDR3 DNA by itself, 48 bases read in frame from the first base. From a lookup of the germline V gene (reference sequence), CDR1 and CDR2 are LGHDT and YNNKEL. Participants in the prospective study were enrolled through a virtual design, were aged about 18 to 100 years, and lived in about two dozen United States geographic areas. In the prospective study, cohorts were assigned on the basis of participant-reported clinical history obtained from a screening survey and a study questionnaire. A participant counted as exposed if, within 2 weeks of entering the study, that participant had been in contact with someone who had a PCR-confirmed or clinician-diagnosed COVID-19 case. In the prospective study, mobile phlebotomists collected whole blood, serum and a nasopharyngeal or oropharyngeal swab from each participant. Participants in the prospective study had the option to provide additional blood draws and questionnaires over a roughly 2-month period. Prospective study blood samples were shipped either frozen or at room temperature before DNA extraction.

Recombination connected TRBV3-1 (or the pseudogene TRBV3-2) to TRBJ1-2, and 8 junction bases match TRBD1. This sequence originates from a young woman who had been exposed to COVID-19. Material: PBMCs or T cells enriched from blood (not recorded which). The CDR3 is CASSQFPTGANYGYTF. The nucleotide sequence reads TGTGCCAGCAGCCAATTCCCGACAGGGGCTAACTATGGCTACACCTTC.